This entry lists 3 T cell receptor beta chains sequenced from one sample in a study of patients and donors after allogeneic stem cell transplantation. Using its own MiXCR run on the RT-PCR reads, TCRdb lists one record per CDR3 protein. The sample includes tens of thousands of distinct CDR3 sequences, under 50% of them seen just once. Specimen: blood, either unsorted or a sorted T cell fraction (not recorded which). Receptor source: a human donor who was either an allogeneic HSCT recipient or a stem cell or donor lymphocyte infusion donor (not recorded which). It is not recorded whose cells these are; they may come from a transplant donor.

This clonotype was found a few times. This chain links TRBV18 with TRBJ1-1; D possibly corresponds to TRBD1 (5 bases). The CDR3 contains 14 residues. The V gene lost 2 bases and the J gene lost 7 bases, with 14 bases spanning the gap. The germline CDR1 and CDR2 sequences are KGHSH and LQKENI. The CDR3, as DNA: TGTGCCAGCTCACCAGGTATTCAGGACAATGAAGCTTTCTTT. Its protein product is CASSPGIQDNEAFF.

The chain carries TRBV20-1 and TRBJ1-2; 9 bases map to TRBD1. Germline CDR1 DFQATT, CDR2 SNEGSKA (reference sequence). J was trimmed by 1 base and V by 5 bases; bases with no gene match: 2. This CDR3 has 13 residues. CDR3: CSASGQGNYGYTF. CDR3 DNA sequence: TGCAGTGCTTCGGGACAGGGTAACTATGGCTACACCTTC.

This chain connects TRBV7-3 to TRBJ2-1, with D perhaps matching TRBD2 (6 bases). Germline V CDR1 and CDR2: SGHTA, FQGTGA. The CDR3 is 15 amino acids. Trimming cost V 0 bases and J 2 bases, with 8 bases left between them. This chain's CDR3 is CASSLTSGPYNEQFF. Here the CDR3 DNA reads TGTGCCAGCAGCTTAACTAGCGGACCCTACAATGAGCAGTTCTTC.